This note documents a single T cell receptor beta chain sequence. The record originates from a study of blood T cell repertoires in COVID-19. Study-wide context: PBMCs, B-cell-depleted T cells, or T cells provided the cDNA or gDNA that made up the material.

Libraries were prepared by immunoSEQ multiplex PCR; TCRdb keeps only in-frame clonotypes and omits some of them. The sample shows roughly 70,000 clones, approximately 90% of them seen only once. The TCR originated in a human donor in a cohort sampled during active COVID-19. Specimen: peripheral blood.

Here the CDR3 DNA reads TGTGCCAGTAGTACCCCCGGGACAGGGATCGACGAGCAGTACTTC. It is translated as CASSTPGTGIDEQYF. The genes are TRBV19 and TRBJ2-7, with TRBD1 identical over 9 bases. Looked up from germline, CDR1 is LNHDA and CDR2 is SQIVND (reference sequence). The CDR3 covers 15 residues. Trimming cost V 4 bases and J 5 bases; bases outside gene matches: 9.